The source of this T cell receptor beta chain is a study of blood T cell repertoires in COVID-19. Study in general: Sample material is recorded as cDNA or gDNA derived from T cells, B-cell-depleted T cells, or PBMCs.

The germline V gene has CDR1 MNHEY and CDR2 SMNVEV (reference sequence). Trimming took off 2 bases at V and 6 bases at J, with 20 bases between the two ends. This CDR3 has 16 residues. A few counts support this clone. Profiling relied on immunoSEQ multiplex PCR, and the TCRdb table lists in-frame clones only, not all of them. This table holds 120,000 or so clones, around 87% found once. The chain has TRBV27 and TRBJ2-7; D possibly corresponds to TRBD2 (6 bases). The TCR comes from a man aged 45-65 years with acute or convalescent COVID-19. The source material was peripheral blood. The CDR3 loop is CASSLPTGTGIGEQYF. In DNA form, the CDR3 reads TGTGCCAGCAGTTTACCCACCGGGACTGGGATTGGCGAGCAGTACTTC.